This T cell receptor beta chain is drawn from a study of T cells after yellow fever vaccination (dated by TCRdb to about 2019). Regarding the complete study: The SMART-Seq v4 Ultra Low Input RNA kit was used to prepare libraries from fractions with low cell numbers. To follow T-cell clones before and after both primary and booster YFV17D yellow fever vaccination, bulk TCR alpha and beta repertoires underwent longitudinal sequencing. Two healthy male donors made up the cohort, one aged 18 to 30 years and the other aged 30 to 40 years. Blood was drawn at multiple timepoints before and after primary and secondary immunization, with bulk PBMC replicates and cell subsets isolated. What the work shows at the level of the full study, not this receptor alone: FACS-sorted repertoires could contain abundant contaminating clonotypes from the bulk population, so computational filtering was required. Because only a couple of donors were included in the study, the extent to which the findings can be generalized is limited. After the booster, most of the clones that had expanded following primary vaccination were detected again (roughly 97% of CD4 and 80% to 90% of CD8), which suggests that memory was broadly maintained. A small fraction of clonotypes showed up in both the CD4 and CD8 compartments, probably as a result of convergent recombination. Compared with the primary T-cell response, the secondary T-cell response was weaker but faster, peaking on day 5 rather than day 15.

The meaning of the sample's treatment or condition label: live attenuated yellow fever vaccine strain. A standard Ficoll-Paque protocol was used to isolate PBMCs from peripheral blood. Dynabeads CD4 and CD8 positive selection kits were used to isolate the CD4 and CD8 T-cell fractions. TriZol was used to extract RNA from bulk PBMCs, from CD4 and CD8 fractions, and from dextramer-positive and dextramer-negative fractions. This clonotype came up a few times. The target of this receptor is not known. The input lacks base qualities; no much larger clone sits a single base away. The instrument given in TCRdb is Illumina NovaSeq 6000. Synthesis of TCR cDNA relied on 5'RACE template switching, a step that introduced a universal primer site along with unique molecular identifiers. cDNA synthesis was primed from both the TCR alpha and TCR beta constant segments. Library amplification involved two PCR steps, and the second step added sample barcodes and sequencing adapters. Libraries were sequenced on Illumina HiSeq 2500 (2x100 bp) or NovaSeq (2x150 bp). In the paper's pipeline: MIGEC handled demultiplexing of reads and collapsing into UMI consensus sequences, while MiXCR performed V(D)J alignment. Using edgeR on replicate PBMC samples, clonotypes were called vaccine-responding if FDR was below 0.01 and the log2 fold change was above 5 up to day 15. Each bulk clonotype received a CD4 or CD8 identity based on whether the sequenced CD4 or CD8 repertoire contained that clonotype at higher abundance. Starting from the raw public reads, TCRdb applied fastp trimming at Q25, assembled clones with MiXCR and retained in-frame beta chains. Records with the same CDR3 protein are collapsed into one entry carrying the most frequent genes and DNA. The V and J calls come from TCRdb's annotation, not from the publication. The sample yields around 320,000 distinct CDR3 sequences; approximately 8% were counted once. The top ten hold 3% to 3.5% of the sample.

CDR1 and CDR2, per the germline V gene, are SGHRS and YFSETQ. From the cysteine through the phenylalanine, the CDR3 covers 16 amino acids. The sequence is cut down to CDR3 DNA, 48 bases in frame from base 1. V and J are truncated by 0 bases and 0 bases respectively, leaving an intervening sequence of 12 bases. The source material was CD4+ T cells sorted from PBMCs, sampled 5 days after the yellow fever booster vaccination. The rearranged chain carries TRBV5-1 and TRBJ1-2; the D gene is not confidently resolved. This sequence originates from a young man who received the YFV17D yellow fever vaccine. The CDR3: CASSLVSPEANYGYTF. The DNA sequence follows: TGCGCCAGCAGCTTGGTTTCCCCCGAAGCTAACTATGGCTACACCTTC.